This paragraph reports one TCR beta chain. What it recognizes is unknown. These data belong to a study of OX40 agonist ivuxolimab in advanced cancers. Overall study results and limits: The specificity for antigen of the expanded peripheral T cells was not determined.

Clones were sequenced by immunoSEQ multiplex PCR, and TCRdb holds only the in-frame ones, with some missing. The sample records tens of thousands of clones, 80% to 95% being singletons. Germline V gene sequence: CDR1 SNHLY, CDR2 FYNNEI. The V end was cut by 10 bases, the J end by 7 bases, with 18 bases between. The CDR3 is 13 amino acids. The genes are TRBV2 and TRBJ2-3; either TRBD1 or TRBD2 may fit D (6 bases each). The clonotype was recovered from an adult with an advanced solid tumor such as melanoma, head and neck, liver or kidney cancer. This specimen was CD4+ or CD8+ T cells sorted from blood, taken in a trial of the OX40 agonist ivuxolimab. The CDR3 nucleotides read TGTGCCACCATGGAGGGGGAACGGAATACGCAGTATTTT. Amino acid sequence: CATMEGERNTQYF.